This entry is about one T cell receptor (beta chain). Its antigen is unidentified. The data were obtained in a study of OX40 agonist ivuxolimab in advanced cancers. Study background: The patients' treatment was ivuxolimab, an agonistic anti-OX40 (CD134) antibody. Study-wide results and caveats: CD4+ and CD8+ T cells in blood underwent clonal expansion by week 6 at 0.1 to 3.0 mg/kg. In general, CD8+ T cells held more expanded clones than CD4+ did, on average.

Blood got drawn at baseline, again on cycle 4 day 1, and then on cycle 7 day 1. The protocol was immunoSEQ multiplex PCR, while the TCRdb copy is restricted to in-frame clones and leaves out a portion. Counted here are fewer than 45,000 clones, approximately 90% occurring once; the ten biggest clones make up about 13%. The CDR3 extends over 15 amino acids. V lost 2 bases, J lost 6 bases, and 6 bases stayed unmatched. Germline V lookup: CDR1 SGHDT, CDR2 YYEEEE. This receptor was obtained from an adult with an advanced solid tumor such as melanoma, head and neck, liver or kidney cancer. The rearrangement links TRBV5-6 to TRBJ2-3; 10 bases are a match to TRBD2. The material sequenced was CD4+ or CD8+ T cells sorted from blood, taken in a trial of the OX40 agonist ivuxolimab. Written as DNA, the CDR3 is TGTGCCAGCAGCTTAGAGCCTAGCGGGAGTGATACGCAGTATTTT. Translating it yields CASSLEPSGSDTQYF.